This T cell receptor beta chain emerged from a study of shared clonotypes between healthy human individuals. Across the study: CD4 naive cells filled three plates per donor, CD4 memory three, CD8 naive two and CD8 memory one.

A roughly 200 ng quantity of DNA, 30,000 to 35,000 T cell genomes, went into the sorted-subset replicate PCRs. The data were produced by immunoSEQ multiplex PCR, yet TCRdb's version contains in-frame clones alone and is incomplete. Here the sample spans 2 million to 2.5 million clones, about 94% being singletons. The study separated CD4+ cells into CD45RA+ naive and CD45RA-negative memory subsets. The sample taken for sequencing was naive CD4+ T cells sorted from blood. Subset here: CD45RA+ positively selected. The source of this sequence is a man between 18 and 29 years old in good health.

The CDR3 spells CAISESPAETQETQYF. CDR3 nucleotide sequence: TGTGCCATCAGTGAGTCACCGGCGGAAACTCAAGAGACCCAGTACTTC. The chain carries TRBV10-3 and TRBJ2-5; D unresolved. Trimming removed 0 bases from V and 2 bases from J, with 13 bases in between. The CDR3 is 16 amino acids. Germline CDR1 ENHRY, CDR2 SYGVKD.